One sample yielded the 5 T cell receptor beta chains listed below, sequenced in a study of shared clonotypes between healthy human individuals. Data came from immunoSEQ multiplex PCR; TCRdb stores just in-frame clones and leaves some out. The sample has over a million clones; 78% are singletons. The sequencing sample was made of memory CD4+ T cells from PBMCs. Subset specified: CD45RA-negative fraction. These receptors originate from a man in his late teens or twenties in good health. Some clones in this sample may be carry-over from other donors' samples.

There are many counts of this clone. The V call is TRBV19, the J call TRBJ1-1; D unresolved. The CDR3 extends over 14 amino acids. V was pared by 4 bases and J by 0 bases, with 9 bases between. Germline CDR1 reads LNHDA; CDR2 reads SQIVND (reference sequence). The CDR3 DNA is TGTGCCAGTAGTACGACTGGGATGAACACTGAAGCTTTCTTT. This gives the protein CASSTTGMNTEAFF. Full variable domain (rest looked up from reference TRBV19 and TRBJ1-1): DGGITQSPKYLFRKEGQNVTLSCEQNLNHDAMYWYRQDPGQGLRLIYYSQIVNDFQKGDIAEGYSVSREKKESFPLTVTSAQKNPTAFYLCASSTTGMNTEAFFGQGTRLTVV.

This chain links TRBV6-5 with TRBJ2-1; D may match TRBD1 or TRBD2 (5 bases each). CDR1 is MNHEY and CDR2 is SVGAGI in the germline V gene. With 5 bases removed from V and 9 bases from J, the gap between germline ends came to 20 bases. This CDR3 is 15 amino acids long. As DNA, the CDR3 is TGTGCCAGCAGTACTACCGGGGCCGAGAGGAGTGAGCAGTTCTTC. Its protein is CASSTTGAERSEQFF.

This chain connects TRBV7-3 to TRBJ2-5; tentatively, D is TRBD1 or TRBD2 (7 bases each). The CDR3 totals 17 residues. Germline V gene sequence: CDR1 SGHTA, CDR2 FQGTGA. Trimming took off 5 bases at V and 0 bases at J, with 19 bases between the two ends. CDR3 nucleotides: TGTGCCAGCAGCCCAGGGGGAGGGCACCCGTACCAAGAGACCCAGTACTTC. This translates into CASSPGGGHPYQETQYF.

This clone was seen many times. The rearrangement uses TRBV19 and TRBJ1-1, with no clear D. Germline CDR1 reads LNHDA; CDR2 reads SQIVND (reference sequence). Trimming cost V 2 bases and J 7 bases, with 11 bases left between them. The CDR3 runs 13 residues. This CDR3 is CASSIFGEGEAFF. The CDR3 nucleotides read TGTGCCAGTAGTATATTCGGGGAGGGTGAAGCTTTCTTT.

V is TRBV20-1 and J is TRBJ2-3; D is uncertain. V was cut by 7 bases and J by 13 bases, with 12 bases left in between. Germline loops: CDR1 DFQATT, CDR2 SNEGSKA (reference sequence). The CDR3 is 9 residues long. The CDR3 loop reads CSVKASKYF. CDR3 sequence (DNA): TGCAGTGTAAAAGCATCGAAGTATTTT.